The 23 T cell receptor beta chains reported below all come from one sample, sequenced in a study of beta chain features in type 1 diabetes. Expressed TCRB transcripts got sequenced, as all isolated RNA was reverse transcribed. Sequencing was performed with immunoSEQ multiplex PCR; in TCRdb, only in-frame clones are kept and a portion is missing. The table has 250,000 to 300,000 clones, approximately 25% seen once. The antigens for these receptors are not known. Whole-study findings and limits: Across all four CD4+ subsets, people with type 1 diabetes showed modestly shorter TCRB CDR3s.

The source material was naive CD4+ T cells from blood. The receptors originated from a woman aged 25 to 39 with type 1 diabetes.

This rearrangement joins TRBV2 to TRBJ2-7; D perhaps matches TRBD1 (5 bases). V lost 7 bases to trimming and J lost 3 bases, with 22 bases between them. The CDR3 sequence is 16 residues long. Germline V CDR1 and CDR2: SNHLY, FYNNEI. The CDR3 loop is CASKLNSERGFYEQYF. The DNA of the CDR3 is TGTGCCAGCAAGCTGAATTCAGAAAGGGGCTTCTACGAGCAGTACTTC.

CDR3 nucleotides: TGCGCCAGCAGCCGACTAGCGGGTCTCAGCTCCTACGAGCAGTACTTC. This gives the protein CASSRLAGLSSYEQYF. This rearrangement joins TRBV4-1 to TRBJ2-7; 10 bases fit TRBD2. The germline V gene encodes CDR1 MGHRA and CDR2 YSYEKL. CDR3 length: 16 amino acids. After removal of 4 bases from V and 0 bases from J, the junction contained 6 bases not matched to a gene.

This rearrangement joins TRBV30 to TRBJ2-2; 7 bases match TRBD2. The CDR3 covers 16 residues. CDR1 and CDR2 from the germline V gene are GTSNPN and SVGIG (reference sequence). V lost 2 bases and J lost 4; bases outside the gene matches: 10. CDR3 protein: CAWSKLGERGTGELFF. CDR3 in DNA: TGTGCCTGGAGTAAACTGGGGGAGCGGGGCACCGGGGAGCTGTTTTTT.

The chain links TRBV29-1 to TRBJ1-1; tentatively, D is TRBD1 (6 bases). The CDR3 length is 12 residues. Trimming removed 4 bases at V and 10 bases at J, with 16 bases between. Germline values: CDR1 SQVTM, CDR2 ANQGSEA. CDR3 sequence: CSVAQIQGRAFF. The CDR3 nucleotides are TGCAGCGTTGCCCAAATACAGGGACGAGCTTTCTTT.

This CDR3 reads CASSVAGLAGAGEQYF. In DNA, the CDR3 is TGTGCCAGCAGCGTAGCCGGACTAGCGGGGGCCGGCGAGCAGTACTTC. This chain joins TRBV9 and TRBJ2-7; 13 bases agree with TRBD2. Trimming cost V 0 bases and J 6 bases; bases outside gene matches: 6. Germline loops: CDR1 SGDLS, CDR2 YYNGEE. The CDR3 loop spans 16 amino acids.

This clone was seen a few times. This chain connects TRBV7-2 to TRBJ1-2; TRBD1 matches 8 bases. The germline gives CDR1 SGHTA, CDR2 FQGNSA. The ends lost 0 bases at V and 2 bases at J; junction bases unmatched: 2. The CDR3 has 15 residues. CDR3 in DNA: TGTGCCAGCAGCTTAGCGGCAGGGGGCAACTATGGCTACACCTTC. Its protein product is CASSLAAGGNYGYTF.

In this sample, this clone turned up a few times. The genes are TRBV15 and TRBJ1-2; 7 nucleotides agree with TRBD1. This CDR3 comprises 16 residues. Germline CDR1 and CDR2: LNHNV and YYDKDF (reference sequence). Unmatched junction bases numbered 9, after V lost 1 base and J lost 4 bases. The DNA of the CDR3 is TGTGCCACCAGCAGAGGAGACAGGGAGCACAGCTATGGCTACACCTTC. This translates into CATSRGDREHSYGYTF.

This clone was seen a handful of times. V and J are TRBV29-1 and TRBJ2-7; 10 bases line up with TRBD2. With 2 bases clipped from V and 3 bases from J, the junction kept 7 bases outside the gene matches. CDR1 SQVTM and CDR2 ANQGSEA come from the germline V gene. CDR3 size: 15 residues. Here the CDR3 reads CSVESSSGRVYEQYF. The DNA for the CDR3 is TGCAGCGTTGAATCGTCCAGCGGGAGGGTCTACGAGCAGTACTTC.

This clone has a handful of counts. This chain links TRBV30 with TRBJ1-2; D is unresolved. Looked up from germline, CDR1 is GTSNPN and CDR2 is SVGIG (reference sequence). The CDR3 covers 11 residues. V was cut by 4 bases and J by 8 bases, with 11 bases left in between. In DNA form, the CDR3 reads TGTGCCTGGACGTTTAACGGGGGCTACACCTTC. Translating it yields CAWTFNGGYTF.

The J gene is TRBJ2-4, the V gene TRBV29-1; 12 bases are a match to TRBD1. The J segment lost 2 bases and the V segment lost 6 bases, leaving 5 bases of the junction unmatched. Germline CDR1 SQVTM, CDR2 ANQGSEA. CDR3 length equals 15 residues. As DNA, the CDR3 is TGCAGCGTGGGGACAGGGGGCAAGTCCAAAAACATTCAGTACTTC. This gives the protein CSVGTGGKSKNIQYF.

This clone was seen more than once but under ten times. This chain joins TRBV9 and TRBJ2-1; D remains ambiguous. The CDR3 loop spans 14 amino acids. The ends were cut back, 0 bases at V and 5 bases at J, with 9 bases in the middle. Germline V lookup: CDR1 SGDLS, CDR2 YYNGEE. CDR3 residues: CASSVVAANNEQFF. In nucleotides, the CDR3 is TGTGCCAGCAGCGTAGTTGCGGCGAACAATGAGCAGTTCTTC. The variable domain in full, with the rest retrieved from reference TRBV9 and TRBJ2-1, is DSGVTQTPKHLITATGQRVTLRCSPRSGDLSVYWYQQSLDQGLQFLIQYYNGEERAKGNILERFSAQQFPDLHSELNLSSLELGDSALYFCASSVVAANNEQFFGPGTRLTVL.

This clone was detected only a few times. This chain connects TRBV29-1 to TRBJ2-7, with TRBD1 matching over 7 bases. CDR1 is SQVTM, CDR2 ANQGSEA, per germline. CDR3 length: 19 residues. Losses at the gene ends were 0 bases for V and 3 bases for J; bases not matched to a gene: 20. The chain's CDR3 is CSVEDHSAGGSIGYYEQYF. CDR3 in DNA: TGCAGCGTTGAAGATCACTCGGCAGGGGGATCAATCGGTTACTACGAGCAGTACTTC.

Only a few counts were recorded for this clone. The chain combines TRBV4-2 with TRBJ2-1; 14 nucleotides align to TRBD2. J was trimmed by 9 bases and V by 1 base; bases with no gene match: 5. The CDR3 spans 16 residues. Germline values: CDR1 LGHNA, CDR2 YNFKEQ. As DNA, the CDR3 is TGTGCCAGCAGCCAAGCCGGGACTAGCGGGAGAGGTGAGCAGTTCTTC. Amino acids: CASSQAGTSGRGEQFF.

This chain connects TRBV7-9 to TRBJ2-7; 8 bases map to TRBD2. CDR1 and CDR2 (germline): SEHNR, FQNEAQ (reference sequence). The CDR3 length is 15 residues. V lost 5 bases and J lost 0; bases outside the gene matches: 6. CDR3 in DNA: TGTGCCAGCAGCCGGTTGGCGGGAGGCTCCTACGAGCAGTACTTC. Translation: CASSRLAGGSYEQYF.

This clone was detected a few times. The rearrangement joins TRBV11-2 to TRBJ2-2; 8 nucleotides agree with TRBD1. Unmatched junction bases numbered 8, after V lost 5 bases and J lost 3 bases. This CDR3 has 16 amino acids. The germline CDR1 and CDR2 sequences are SGHAT and FQNNGV. The CDR3 coding sequence is TGTGCCAGCAGCCGCGTTCAGGGGGCGGACACCGGGGAGCTGTTTTTT. Translating gives CASSRVQGADTGELFF.

The gene calls are TRBV6-1 and TRBJ2-1, with 8 bases aligning to TRBD2. The CDR3 has 17 residues. Per the germline V gene, CDR1 is MNHNS and CDR2 is SASEGT. V dropped 0 bases and J dropped 8; count of bases not matched to a gene: 12. As DNA, the CDR3 is TGTGCCAGCAGTGAAGCCCCGGGACTAGGAGATATGCATGAGCAGTTCTTC. Translated: CASSEAPGLGDMHEQFF.

This chain joins TRBV5-1 and TRBJ2-5; 8 nucleotides match TRBD2. This CDR3 has 17 amino acids. In germline, CDR1 is SGHRS, CDR2 YFSETQ. Trimming cost V 5 bases and J 2 bases; bases outside gene matches: 14. CDR3 DNA sequence: TGCGCCAGCAGTTCCGGACTAGCCGGCCTGTTTCAAGAGACCCAGTACTTC. This translates into CASSSGLAGLFQETQYF. Full variable domain (missing parts from reference TRBV5-1 and TRBJ2-5): KAGVTQTPRYLIKTRGQQVTLSCSPISGHRSVSWYQQTPGQGLQFLFEYFSETQRNKGNFPGRFSGRQFSNSRSEMNVSTLELGDSALYLCASSSGLAGLFQETQYFGPGTRLLVL.

This clone was observed a few times. This chain joins TRBV9 and TRBJ1-1; D remains ambiguous. Germline CDR1 SGDLS, CDR2 YYNGEE. The germline V and J ends were trimmed by 0 bases and 0 bases, with 3 bases remaining between them. This CDR3 has 13 amino acids. The CDR3 sequence: CASSVELNTEAFF. CDR3 nucleotide sequence: TGTGCCAGCAGCGTAGAGCTGAACACTGAAGCTTTCTTT.

The chain has TRBV7-9 and TRBJ2-5; TRBD1 aligns across 8 bases. V lost 5 bases, J lost 4 bases, and 3 bases stayed unmatched. The germline V gene encodes CDR1 SEHNR and CDR2 FQNEAQ (reference sequence). The CDR3 totals 13 residues. The CDR3 bases are TGTGCCAGCAGCCCGACAGGGGTAGAGACCCAGTACTTC. The encoded protein is CASSPTGVETQYF.

This clone was seen a few times. This chain links TRBV7-9 with TRBJ1-1, with unresolved D. Germline values: CDR1 SEHNR, CDR2 FQNEAQ (reference sequence). V was shortened by 5 bases and J by 0 bases, with 4 bases between the two germline ends. The CDR3 covers 12 residues. This CDR3 reads CASSPVNTEAFF. The CDR3 region has the DNA TGTGCCAGCAGCCCAGTGAACACTGAAGCTTTCTTT.

V and J are TRBV28 and TRBJ1-5; 7 nucleotides align to TRBD1. Germline CDR1 is MDHEN and CDR2 is SYDVKM. V lost 4 bases, J lost 5 bases, and 5 bases stayed unmatched. This CDR3 contains 14 residues. DNA for the CDR3: TGTGCCAGCAGTTCGGGACAGCCTTATCAGCCCCAGCATTTT. Protein product: CASSSGQPYQPQHF.

This clone was seen more than once but under ten times. This chain links TRBV5-1 with TRBJ2-3; tentative D call: TRBD1 (6 bases). There are 11 residues in the CDR3. Trimming shortened V by 6 bases and J by 11 bases, and 13 bases separated the two germline ends. Germline CDR1 reads SGHRS; CDR2 reads YFSETQ. CDR3 loop: CASTQDREQYF. The CDR3 DNA sequence: TGCGCCAGCACGCAGGACAGAGAGCAGTATTTT.

The gene calls are TRBV30 and TRBJ1-1; D is uncertain. Trimming pared 4 bases from V and 1 base from J, leaving 10 bases between. This CDR3 comprises 13 residues. Germline CDR1 is GTSNPN and CDR2 is SVGIG (reference sequence). CDR3 sequence reads: CAWTRDPNTEAFF. The CDR3 region has the DNA TGTGCCTGGACTCGGGATCCGAACACTGAAGCTTTCTTT. Full variable domain (missing parts from reference TRBV30 and TRBJ1-1): SQTIHQWPATLVQPVGSPLSLECTVEGTSNPNLYWYRQAAGRGLQLLFYSVGIGQISSEVPQNLSASRPQDRQFILSSKKLLLSDSGFYLCAWTRDPNTEAFFGQGTRLTVV.